Listed below are T cell receptor beta chains from one sample, sequenced in a study of T cells after yellow fever vaccination. TCRdb passed the 5' RACE reads through MiXCR, listing each CDR3 protein once. Of about 30,000 distinct CDR3 sequences in the sample, 6.3% were seen once. This material consisted of PBMCs, either bulk or a sorted T-cell subset (CD4+, CD8+, memory, or dextramer-sorted; not recorded which), taken on the day of the yellow fever booster vaccination. The source of these receptors is a man aged 30-40 years who received the YFV17D yellow fever vaccine. Each CDR3 is given with its conserved first and last residue. Clone size is given for some rows only: seen once, a few or many times, or a class if the clone is expanded.

J gene | V gene | clone size | CDR3 protein
TRBJ1-2 | TRBV4-3 | many | CASSQERTAYGYTF
TRBJ2-2 | TRBV7-3 | many | CASSSLNPRGRDTGELFF
TRBJ1-5 | TRBV24-1 | few | CATSEGGSQPQHF
TRBJ2-3 | TRBV9 | few | CASSVRQGEDWRSDTQYF
TRBJ2-1 | TRBV10-3 | many | CAIAAGTSLGEQFF
TRBJ1-2 | TRBV20-1 | few | CSAAGSGGYGYTF
TRBJ1-5 | TRBV2 | NA | CASGHADREYSNQPQHF
TRBJ2-1 | TRBV13 | few | CASSHRDRGHNEQFF
TRBJ2-1 | TRBV30 | many | CAWSVGGNNEQFF
TRBJ2-7 | TRBV6-2/TRBV6-3 | many | CASRQPGLQVDF
TRBJ1-5 | TRBV29-1 | few | CSVSFGLAYSNQPQHF
TRBJ2-1 | TRBV14 | medium-sized | CASSPLGLAGNPYNEQFF
TRBJ2-3 | TRBV5-1 | many | CASSMDGSDTQYF
TRBJ2-3 | TRBV10-2 | many | CASSTGLAGGITDTQYF
TRBJ2-7 | TRBV11-2 | few | CASSLAHVRAQYF
TRBJ1-1 | TRBV6-5 | few | CASSYGENTEAFF
TRBJ2-1 | TRBV6-5 | few | CASSSTGWGNGNEQFF
TRBJ2-1 | TRBV7-9 | many | CAIGAGGTYNEQFF
TRBJ2-4 | TRBV14 | many | CASSSPLGAGGKNIQYF
TRBJ2-3 | TRBV20-1 | many | CSAQPSRHTQYF
TRBJ2-7 | TRBV5-5 | medium-sized | CASSLEGGYEQYF
TRBJ2-1 | TRBV7-2 | many | CASSFGRVGSEQFF
TRBJ2-5 | TRBV20-1 | NA | CSARVLQGTRQTQYF
TRBJ2-3 | TRBV7-2 | many | CASSLDRIDTQYF
TRBJ2-1 | TRBV5-4 | NA | CASSLDWGSYNEQFF
TRBJ2-7 | TRBV2 | many | CASSVGLRGEQYF
TRBJ2-2 | TRBV15 | many | CATSRLSSLETGELFF
TRBJ2-3 | TRBV10-1 | many | CASSDASTDTQYF
TRBJ2-7 | TRBV4-3 | many | CASSQDPGSYEQYF
TRBJ1-1 | TRBV6-2/TRBV6-3 | NA | CASSWTGVFKSAEAFF
TRBJ2-7 | TRBV7-2 | few | CASREASSYEQYF
TRBJ2-3 | TRBV21-1 | NA | CASSTDTGTSGRARPQYF
TRBJ2-4 | TRBV28 | many | CASTLDRVGNIQYF
TRBJ2-2 | TRBV11-2 | many | CASSLGTGRTGELFF
TRBJ2-7 | TRBV28 | many | CASSPQTGSYEQYF
TRBJ1-2 | TRBV5-1 | many | CASSLTEYGYTF
TRBJ2-1 | TRBV30 | many | CACSGTSINEQFF
TRBJ2-5 | TRBV19 | medium-sized | CASSMEGAETQYF
TRBJ2-5 | TRBV7-2 | few | CASSLRQKETQYF
TRBJ2-5 | TRBV6-1 | NA | CASSEGFLTETQYF
TRBJ2-4 | TRBV19 | many | CATTKTGSDIQYF
TRBJ2-2 | TRBV5-1 | many | CASSLDRADTGELFF
TRBJ2-7 | TRBV20-1 | many | CSATRPGAVEQYF
TRBJ2-3 | TRBV12-3/TRBV12-4 | many | CASSLDSRGTDTQYF
TRBJ1-2 | TRBV25-1 | many | CASSESFGVSNYGYTF
TRBJ2-3 | TRBV12-3/TRBV12-4 | few | CASSLALSGGNTDTQYF
TRBJ2-3 | TRBV20-1 | NA | CSASGGVDTQYF
TRBJ2-1 | TRBV7-2 | NA | CASSLEYFSGRSYNEQFF
TRBJ2-7 | TRBV29-1 | few | CSARERFEQYF
TRBJ2-5 | TRBV3-1 | NA | CASSQGMQGQEAQYF
TRBJ2-2 | TRBV28 | many | CASSLWLAVNTGELFF
TRBJ2-7 | TRBV30 | few | CAWARDSGEQYF
TRBJ2-7 | TRBV7-6 | few | CASSLDKTYEQYF
TRBJ2-1 | TRBV7-7 | NA | CASSLLPASGTSSYNEQFF